The clone carrying this TCR beta chain was counted only a few times. Its antigen is unknown. Sequencing targeted expressed TCRB transcripts, as all isolated RNA had been reverse transcribed. Repertoires were generated with immunoSEQ multiplex PCR, while TCRdb's copy carries only in-frame clones and drops some. The sample holds roughly 400,000 clones, approximately 16% seen once. The data derive from a study of beta chain features in type 1 diabetes. Study results and caveats: In the patient group, naive, central memory and Treg TCRB repertoires seemed more alike than in the healthy donor group.

On average, the one heparinised blood draw given by each donor was roughly 100 mL. CDR3 size: 17 residues. Trimming took 2 bases from V and 1 from J; bases not matched to a gene: 12. Per germline, CDR1 SQVTM and CDR2 ANQGSEA. The clonotype comes from a woman between 18 and 30 years old in good health. The specimen sequenced was naive CD4+ T cells from blood. The chain couples TRBV29-1 to TRBJ2-3; 7 nucleotides match TRBD1. DNA for the CDR3: TGCAGCGTTGAAAGGGGGCAGGGGATGGGCCGCACAGATACGCAGTATTTT. It translates to CSVERGQGMGRTDTQYF.